The rows below give T cell receptor beta chains drawn from one sample of a study of cytomegalovirus exposure and HLA in healthy donors. The protocol was immunoSEQ multiplex PCR, while the TCRdb copy is restricted to in-frame clones and leaves out a portion. The sample lists about 120,000 clones, 81% occurring once. Sequencing was performed on PBMCs. The receptor source for this set is a woman aged 40-49 years in good health and CMV-seronegative. Both conserved end residues are trimmed from each CDR3.

V: TRBV5-6
J: TRBJ2-5
CDR3: ASSLGAGTQETQY

V: TRBV7-9
J: TRBJ2-1
CDR3: ASSEGLAGGLEQF

V: TRBV18
J: TRBJ2-1
CDR3: ASSLSGGYNEQF

V: TRBV28
J: TRBJ2-3
CDR3: ASSSLTGGWNTDTQY

V: TRBV4-1
J: TRBJ2-7
CDR3: ASSQVFRRGRTYEQY

V: TRBV30
J: TRBJ1-3
CDR3: AWSVPWAGLSGNTIY

V: TRBV5-1
J: TRBJ2-1
CDR3: ASSLGSAVPEQF

V: TRBV6-6
J: TRBJ2-3
CDR3: ASSYMASGTDTQY

V: TRBV27
J: TRBJ2-1
CDR3: ASSLRTGGLLYNEQF

V: TRBV27
J: TRBJ1-4
CDR3: ASSQKVPGQLNEKLF

V: TRBV6-9
J: TRBJ1-1
CDR3: ASSYSALRTGSFCDTEAF

V: TRBV4-1
J: TRBJ2-5
CDR3: ASSQEAAGIQETQY

V: TRBV28
J: TRBJ1-4
CDR3: ASQSGRSDEKLF

V: TRBV5-1
J: TRBJ2-1
CDR3: ASSLAAGSYNEQF

V: TRBV6-5
J: TRBJ2-7
CDR3: ASRGGSPYEQY

V: TRBV6-5
J: TRBJ1-2
CDR3: ASSLAGASGYT